The rows below give T cell receptor beta chains drawn from one sample of a study of immune evolution from preneoplasia to lung adenocarcinoma. Data came from immunoSEQ multiplex PCR; TCRdb stores just in-frame clones and leaves some out. The sample has around 6,100 clones, more than 65% seen once. The material sequenced was FFPE minimally invasive lung adenocarcinoma tissue. The receptors come from a person aged 50-75 years with lung adenocarcinoma. CDR3s leave out the opening cysteine and the closing phenylalanine or tryptophan.

V: TRBV19
J: TRBJ1-6
length: 11
CDR3: ASSDSLNSPLH

V: TRBV27
J: TRBJ2-7
length: 11
CDR3: ASSLFSSYEQY

V: TRBV4-1
J: TRBJ1-3
length: 15
CDR3: ASSQDGGQYPAGTIY

V: TRBV6-1
J: TRBJ1-2
length: 12
CDR3: ASRDYGQTYGYT

V: TRBV11-2
J: TRBJ1-4
length: 12
CDR3: ASSLARNNEKLF

V: TRBV6-1
J: TRBJ2-3
length: 12
CDR3: ASTPVPLTDTQY

V: TRBV15
J: TRBJ1-3
length: 13
CDR3: ATSRDTGGGNTIY

V: TRBV6-1
J: TRBJ1-6
length: 12
CDR3: ASSVGQYNSPLH

V: TRBV28
J: TRBJ1-2
length: 11
CDR3: ASRSGQNYGYT

V: TRBV28
J: TRBJ2-2
length: 10
CDR3: ASRERTGELF

V: TRBV27
J: TRBJ2-4
length: 11
CDR3: ASSFQNENIQY

V: TRBV28
J: TRBJ1-5
length: 12
CDR3: ASSFDIFNQPQH

V: TRBV5-1
J: TRBJ1-1
length: 13
CDR3: ASSLDPGLETEAF

V: TRBV28
J: TRBJ2-3
length: 13
CDR3: ASSPPAGLTDTQY

V: TRBV5-4
J: TRBJ1-4
length: 12
CDR3: ASSWDRGGEKLF

V: TRBV7-2
J: TRBJ2-1
length: 10
CDR3: ASSLLDNEQF

V: TRBV30
J: TRBJ1-6
length: 14
CDR3: AWSKRDRLSNSPLH

V: TRBV5-8
J: TRBJ1-5
length: 10
CDR3: ASSLVGGPQH

V: TRBV5-4
J: TRBJ2-1
length: 14
CDR3: ASSLGSGRRENEQF

V: TRBV9
J: TRBJ2-3
length: 12
CDR3: ASSVLAGTDTQY

V: TRBV29-1
J: TRBJ1-2
length: 13
CDR3: SVESVRQGIFGYT

V: TRBV2
J: TRBJ2-5
length: 14
CDR3: ASSARAGVSGETQY

V: TRBV7-3
J: TRBJ2-1
length: 13
CDR3: ASSLKVGLDNEQF

V: TRBV7-8
J: TRBJ1-4
length: 10
CDR3: ASSLAGGTAR

V: TRBV29-1
J: TRBJ2-3
length: 10
CDR3: SVEVAPDTQY

V: TRBV7-3
J: TRBJ1-1
length: 9
CDR3: ASSYGAEAF

V: TRBV10-3
J: TRBJ2-2
length: 14
CDR3: AISESGQGDTGELF

V: TRBV15
J: TRBJ1-6
length: 14
CDR3: ATSSVRTGKLSPLH

V: TRBV19
J: TRBJ1-1
length: 13
CDR3: ASSISSGGSTEAF

V: TRBV5-1
J: TRBJ1-6
length: 13
CDR3: ASSSAQGANSPLH

V: TRBV27
J: TRBJ2-7
length: 13
CDR3: ASRERRELPYEQY

V: TRBV6-5
J: TRBJ1-1
length: 13
CDR3: ASSYTTGEDTEAF

V: TRBV20-1
J: TRBJ1-1
length: 7
CDR3: SARGKSF

V: TRBV5-1
J: TRBJ2-2
length: 15
CDR3: ASAGVAGVLSTGELF

V: TRBV9
J: TRBJ1-3
length: 10
CDR3: ASSAVGNTIY

V: TRBV5-3
J: TRBJ1-6
length: 11
CDR3: ASSLEQNSPLH

V: TRBV7-3
J: TRBJ2-1
length: 13
CDR3: ASSLDRSSYNEQF

V: TRBV6-5
J: TRBJ1-5
length: 12
CDR3: ASRDSAGNQPQH

V: TRBV9
J: TRBJ1-4
length: 13
CDR3: ASSVLGGDNEKLF

V: TRBV2
J: TRBJ2-2
length: 13
CDR3: ASIRTRGNTGELF

V: TRBV30
J: TRBJ2-1
length: 9
CDR3: ARRGGGPQF

V: TRBV5-1
J: TRBJ1-1
length: 12
CDR3: ASSPWQGNTEAF

V: TRBV28
J: TRBJ1-6
length: 13
CDR3: ASSPSGNKHSPLH

V: TRBV15
J: TRBJ2-1
length: 14
CDR3: ATSTDEGTSRDEQF

V: TRBV27
J: TRBJ1-5
length: 11
CDR3: ASSILSNQPQH

V: TRBV25-1
J: TRBJ1-2
length: 10
CDR3: ASSAQGGGYT

V: TRBV10-3
J: TRBJ2-5
length: 14
CDR3: AISPGTSGFEETQY

V: TRBV28
J: TRBJ1-2
length: 11
CDR3: ASSLFSDYGYT

V: TRBV25-1
J: TRBJ2-3
length: 13
CDR3: ASSDASSFTDTQY

V: TRBV19
J: TRBJ2-1
length: 17
CDR3: ASSIGRAGTSFWYNEQF

V: TRBV10-2
J: TRBJ1-1
length: 11
CDR3: ASKTVPDTEAF

V: TRBV6-5
J: TRBJ1-6
length: 14
CDR3: ASSSRTGTHNSPLH

V: TRBV14
J: TRBJ2-2
length: 17
CDR3: ASSQAGQGASLDTGELF